A single sample gave rise to the 22 T cell receptor beta chains below, sequenced in a study of CD8+ T cells in alopecia areata. Following RNA extraction, reverse transcription yielded cDNA that acted as the sequencing template. Libraries were prepared by immunoSEQ multiplex PCR; TCRdb keeps only in-frame clonotypes and omits some of them. The table records 110,000 to 150,000 clones, 54% of them present only once. Treatment specified: oral pan-JAK inhibitor, 5-10 mg twice daily. Here the sequenced sample was CD8+ T cells sorted from blood, taken at week 4, from a patient treated with tofacitinib. These receptors all stem from a human donor with alopecia areata.

The chain combines TRBV6-5 with TRBJ1-2; D gene ambiguous. Germline CDR1 is MNHEY and CDR2 is SVGAGI. V gave up 6 bases and J gave up 2 bases, with 10 bases separating them. The CDR3 runs 13 residues. The CDR3 is CASSPDMNYGYTF. The CDR3 region has the DNA TGTGCCAGCAGCCCCGACATGAACTATGGCTACACCTTC.

The V call is TRBV11-2, the J call TRBJ2-1; D is uncertain. V lost 7 bases, J lost 8 bases, and 12 bases lay in between. The CDR3 runs 12 residues. CDR1 and CDR2 from the germline V gene are SGHAT and FQNNGV. This CDR3 is CASNPTGHEQFF. The CDR3 DNA follows: TGTGCCAGCAATCCTACTGGTCATGAGCAGTTCTTC. Using reference TRBV11-2 and TRBJ2-1 for the parts outside the CDR3, the full variable domain is EAGVAQSPRYKIIEKRQSVAFWCNPISGHATLYWYQQILGQGPKLLIQFQNNGVVDDSQLPKDRFSAERLKGVDSTLKIQPAKLEDSAVYLCASNPTGHEQFFGPGTRLTVL.

This clone occurred a few times. The chain carries TRBV29-1 and TRBJ2-7, with D unresolved. Deletions cut 1 base from V and 5 bases from J, with 9 bases between. This CDR3 contains 12 residues. From germline, CDR1 is SQVTM and CDR2 ANQGSEA. CDR3 nucleotides: TGCAGCGTTGAAGGGGCAGCTCACGAGCAGTACTTC. Translated, it gives CSVEGAAHEQYF.

The chain combines TRBV30 with TRBJ1-1; D ambiguous. Germline lookup yields CDR1 GTSNPN and CDR2 SVGIG (reference sequence). Trimming shortened V by 5 bases and J by 3 bases, and 13 bases separated the two germline ends. The CDR3 covers 13 residues. This CDR3 is CAWVFGEDTEAFF. In DNA, the CDR3 is TGTGCCTGGGTTTTCGGGGAGGACACTGAAGCTTTCTTT.

This clone appeared many times. The genes are TRBV6-4 and TRBJ2-5, with TRBD2 identical over 9 bases. This CDR3 is built from 14 residues. V was clipped by 3 bases and J by 1 base; unmatched bases: 0. Germline loops: CDR1 MRHNA, CDR2 SNTAGT. The CDR3 sequence is CASSERGGQETQYF. For the CDR3, the DNA is TGTGCCAGCAGTGAGCGGGGGGGCCAAGAGACCCAGTACTTC.

The J gene is TRBJ2-7, the V gene TRBV27; 7 nucleotides match TRBD1. The V gene's germline CDR1 is MNHEY and CDR2 SMNVEV (reference sequence). CDR3 length equals 15 residues. V gave up 0 bases and J gave up 5 bases; unmatched junction bases: 7. The CDR3 nucleotides are TGTGCCAGCAGTTTATCCACAGGGGCTCTGGACGAGCAGTACTTC. It specifies CASSLSTGALDEQYF.

The chain links TRBV11-1 to TRBJ1-1; D possibly corresponds to TRBD1 (6 bases). Trimming cost V 5 bases and J 4 bases, with 8 bases left between them. The CDR3 has 12 residues. Germline V CDR1 and CDR2: SGHAT, FQDESV (reference sequence). CDR3 sequence (DNA): TGTGCCAGCAGCCCGGACAGCACTGAAGCTTTCTTT. Translated: CASSPDSTEAFF. Based on the CDR3 plus reference TRBV11-1 and TRBJ1-1, the full variable domain is EAEVAQSPRYKITEKSQAVAFWCDPISGHATLYWYRQILGQGPELLVQFQDESVVDDSQLPKDRFSAERLKGVDSTLKIQPAELGDSAMYLCASSPDSTEAFFGQGTRLTVV.

V and J are TRBV5-1 and TRBJ2-2; 8 nucleotides agree with TRBD1. The J segment lost 6 bases and the V segment lost 2 bases, leaving 12 bases of the junction unmatched. CDR3 size: 17 residues. CDR1 SGHRS and CDR2 YFSETQ come from the germline V gene. This CDR3 is CASSLLRQGSYSGELFF. The CDR3 DNA sequence: TGCGCCAGCAGCTTACTCCGACAGGGGTCCTATTCCGGGGAGCTGTTTTTT.

V and J are TRBV2 and TRBJ2-7, with D possibly TRBD1 on 6 matching bases. The CDR3 contains 13 residues. CDR1 and CDR2 from the germline V gene are SNHLY and FYNNEI. V gave up 6 bases and J gave up 3 bases, with 12 bases separating them. The CDR3 loop is CASSGDNGYEQYF. The CDR3 DNA follows: TGTGCCAGCAGCGGGGACAATGGCTACGAGCAGTACTTC. The whole variable domain, filled in from reference TRBV2 and TRBJ2-7, reads EPEVTQTPSHQVTQMGQEVILRCVPISNHLYFYWYRQILGQKVEFLVSFYNNEISEKSEIFDDQFSVERPDGSNFTLKIRSTKLEDSAMYFCASSGDNGYEQYFGPGTRLTVT.

This clone was seen a handful of times. V and J are TRBV4-3 and TRBJ1-1; maybe TRBD1 (5 bases). CDR3 size: 13 residues. CDR1 is LGHNA, CDR2 YSLEER, per germline. With 4 bases removed from V and 11 bases from J, the gap between germline ends came to 17 bases. CDR3 sequence reads: CASSPRGAGMAFF. The CDR3 DNA is TGCGCCAGCAGCCCGCGCGGGGCAGGGATGGCTTTCTTT.

With regard to this clone: Germline is not matched at one junction end, which may reflect a read error. The chain combines TRBV4-1 with TRBJ2-3, with D uncertain. The CDR3 covers 13 residues. Looked up from germline, CDR1 is MGHRA and CDR2 is YSYEKL. CDR3 bases: TGCACCAGCAGCCAAGTTAGCACAGATACGCAGTATTTT. It yields the protein CTSSQVSTDTQYF.

The V gene is TRBV29-1, the J gene TRBJ2-2, with D perhaps TRBD1 (6 bases). V was pared by 6 bases and J by 5 bases, with 13 bases between. The CDR3 runs to 13 residues. The V gene's germline CDR1 is SQVTM and CDR2 ANQGSEA. Written as DNA, the CDR3 is TGCAGCGTCCGGGTTAGGGGGACCGGGGAGCTGTTTTTT. Protein product: CSVRVRGTGELFF.

The rearrangement uses TRBV7-9 and TRBJ2-3; 7 bases align to TRBD1. The ends lost 5 bases at V and 0 bases at J; junction bases unmatched: 8. This CDR3 comprises 16 residues. Germline V gene data show CDR1 as SEHNR and CDR2 as FQNEAQ (reference sequence). The CDR3 sequence: CASSPKTGISTDTQYF. In nucleotides, the CDR3 is TGTGCCAGCAGCCCAAAGACAGGGATTAGCACAGATACGCAGTATTTT.

The genes are TRBV13 and TRBJ2-1, with D hard to call. Trimming left V 5 bases short and J 6 bases short, with 5 bases between. CDR1 and CDR2 (germline): PRHDT, FYEKMQ (reference sequence). The CDR3 length is 11 residues. The CDR3 DNA follows: TGTGCCAGCAGCGTTCGCAATGAGCAGTTCTTC. Amino acid sequence: CASSVRNEQFF.

Here the CDR3 reads CASSSQLGNSPLHF. CDR3 DNA: TGTGCCAGCAGTTCTCAGCTCGGGAATTCACCCCTCCACTTT. The chain combines TRBV7-9 with TRBJ1-6; D gene unclear. CDR1 SEHNR and CDR2 FQNEAQ come from the germline V gene (reference sequence). The V and J ends lost 6 bases and 7 bases respectively, with 13 bases between them. CDR3 length: 14 amino acids. Filled out from reference TRBV7-9 and TRBJ1-6, the complete variable domain reads DTGVSQNPRHKITKRGQNVTFRCDPISEHNRLYWYRQTLGQGPEFLTYFQNEAQLEKSRLLSDRFSAERPKGSFSTLEIQRTEQGDSAMYLCASSSQLGNSPLHFGNGTRLTVT.

The rearrangement joins TRBV29-1 to TRBJ1-2, with D unresolved. V was clipped by 3 bases and J by 8 bases, with 13 bases between them. CDR3 size: 12 residues. The V gene's germline CDR1 is SQVTM and CDR2 ANQGSEA. CDR3 DNA sequence: TGCAGCGTTGATGAGGGAATAGGAGGCTACACCTTC. Encoded protein: CSVDEGIGGYTF.

CDR3 in amino acids: CASSREYEQFF. The CDR3 coding sequence is TGCGCCAGCAGCCGGGAGTATGAGCAGTTCTTC. The chain uses TRBV5-1 and TRBJ2-1; TRBD2 is a possible D gene (6 bases). CDR3 size: 11 residues. Trimming pared 4 bases from V and 8 bases from J, leaving 7 bases between. Germline V CDR1 and CDR2: SGHRS, YFSETQ.

The rearrangement links TRBV2 to TRBJ2-1; 11 bases fit TRBD2. This CDR3 comprises 16 residues. V was clipped by 6 bases and J by 2 bases; unmatched bases: 6. Germline-derived CDR1 and CDR2 are SNHLY and FYNNEI. CDR3 nucleotide sequence: TGTGCCAGCAGCGGCCGGACTAGCGGGCCCTACAATGAGCAGTTCTTC. Its protein is CASSGRTSGPYNEQFF.

This clone was detected a few times. The V call is TRBV5-6, the J call TRBJ1-2; D is possibly TRBD1 (6 bases). Germline V CDR1 and CDR2: SGHDT, YYEEEE. The CDR3 extends over 14 amino acids. With 2 bases removed from V and 7 bases from J, the gap between germline ends came to 15 bases. CDR3 in DNA: TGTGCCAGCAGCTTCCAGGGAGGGGGAGGTGGCTACACCTTC. This translates into CASSFQGGGGGYTF.

The chain is built from TRBV29-1 and TRBJ2-3; D could derive from TRBD1 or TRBD2 (6 bases each). Trimming left V 4 bases short and J 3 bases short, with 14 bases between. CDR3 length equals 14 residues. Germline-derived CDR1 and CDR2 are SQVTM and ANQGSEA. In nucleotides, the CDR3 is TGCAGCGTTGGCCGGGGGCAGCGGACAGATACGCAGTATTTT. Protein sequence: CSVGRGQRTDTQYF.

The V and J genes are TRBV7-2 and TRBJ2-1; D remains unclear. The V gene's germline CDR1 is SGHTA and CDR2 FQGNSA. The CDR3 totals 14 residues. V shed 5 bases and J shed 1 base, with 9 bases lying between them. For the CDR3, the DNA is TGTGCCAGCAGCCTATCGAAGTCCTACAATGAGCAGTTCTTC. Its protein product is CASSLSKSYNEQFF.

The chain uses TRBV10-1 and TRBJ1-1, with D hard to call. Germline V CDR1 and CDR2: WNHNN, SYGVQD (reference sequence). This CDR3 region has 15 residues. V lost 0 bases, J lost 0 bases, and 8 bases lay in between. This CDR3 is CASSESPGMNTEAFF. As DNA, the CDR3 is TGCGCCAGCAGTGAGTCCCCAGGAATGAACACTGAAGCTTTCTTT.